This paragraph covers one T cell receptor beta chain sequence. Antigen: not known. This entry comes from a study of cytomegalovirus exposure and HLA in healthy donors. General study findings and limits: Further analysis, carried out later, found HLA-associated TCR beta chains more clonally expanded than equally common other chains.

In the PCR, 60 Vbeta and 13 Jbeta primers were used. TCRdb keeps only in-frame clones here, not all; method: immunoSEQ multiplex PCR. Of fewer than 200,000 clones listed, less than 75% are singletons. Trimming took 4 bases from V and 0 from J, leaving 22 bases between them. There are 18 residues in the CDR3. CDR1 is SQVTM and CDR2 is ANQGSEA in the germline V gene. The TCR sequence derives from a girl aged 5-17 years in good health and CMV-seronegative. Sequences were obtained from PBMCs. The V and J genes are TRBV29-1 and TRBJ2-1; TRBD2 is a possible D gene (6 bases). The DNA of the CDR3 is TGCAGCGTTGGAGACTCCTTTCGGGGGTACAGCTCCTACAATGAGCAGTTCTTC. Residues: CSVGDSFRGYSSYNEQFF.